This TCR beta chain is from a study of sequential checkpoint blockade in melanoma. Overall study: Randomization was 1:1 between first-line nivolumab→ipilimumab and ipilimumab→nivolumab. Both treatment sequences were followed by maintenance nivolumab.

The assay was immunoSEQ multiplex PCR, and TCRdb's table has in-frame clones only and misses some. Of 17,000 or so clones listed, roughly 71% were seen once; the top ten hold over 9.5%. This clone was seen a few times. V lost 3 bases to trimming and J lost 3 bases; unmatched junction nucleotides: 1. The CDR3 is made up of 14 amino acids. Germline V gene data show CDR1 as SGDLS and CDR2 as YYNGEE. Treatment reported: randomized to nivolumab then ipilimumab (arm A) or the reverse (arm B). Patients had received no earlier DNA-damaging chemotherapy. Sorted cells were live CD3+CD8+, lacking CD19 and CD56, from PBMCs.

The chain combines TRBV9 with TRBJ1-5, with 9 nucleotides matching TRBD1. The starting material was CD8+ T cells sorted from blood (inferred from file names), obtained from a patient given nivolumab and ipilimumab in sequence. This TCR derives from a human donor with melanoma. The CDR3 coding sequence is TGTGCCAGCAGCGGGACAGGGGCCAATCAGCCCCAGCATTTT. This codes for CASSGTGANQPQHF.